This is a list of T cell receptor beta chains from one sample in a study of blood T cell repertoires in COVID-19. The table came from immunoSEQ multiplex PCR; TCRdb's copy has only in-frame clones and leaves some out. This table has some 110,000 clones, 86% appearing once. Sample: peripheral blood. Receptors were obtained from a human donor in a cohort sampled during active COVID-19. Each CDR3 is given with its conserved first and last residue. A D gene is named only where the DNA matches it firmly. Rows may omit the clone size; those that give it use once, few, many or a size class.

size,D,J,V,DNA,CDR3
.,TRBD1,TRBJ1-1,TRBV15,TGTGCCACCAGCAGCCCCTTGGGGACAGGGGCTCCTTTCTTT,CATSSPLGTGAPFF
.,TRBD1,TRBJ1-6,TRBV27,TGTGCCAGCAGTTTATATGCGACAGGGGGGTTCCGTGGACCCCTCCACTTT,CASSLYATGGFRGPLHF
.,TRBD2,TRBJ2-5,TRBV30,TGTGCCTGGAGTATGGGGCTAGCGGGAGTAGTAGAGACCCAGTACTTC,CAWSMGLAGVVETQYF
.,.,TRBJ1-1,TRBV25-1,TGTGCCTGTTCGCGACAGGTGAACACTGAAGCTTTCTTT,CACSRQVNTEAFF
.,TRBD1,TRBJ2-7,TRBV10-3,TGTGCCATCAGTGAAAAACCCCGCGGGACAGGGGCCGGCGAGCAGTACTTC,CAISEKPRGTGAGEQYF
.,.,TRBJ2-5,TRBV30,TGTGCCTGGAGTGCTAGCGCGGAGACCCAGTACTTC,CAWSASAETQYF
.,TRBD1,TRBJ2-3,TRBV7-9,TGTGCCAGCACGGTCCGGGACAGGGGTAAAGATACGCAGTATTTT,CASTVRDRGKDTQYF
.,TRBD1,TRBJ2-7,TRBV7-2,TGTGCCAGCAGTCTTGCCTTAGGGACAGGCGGGTACGAGCAGTACTTC,CASSLALGTGGYEQYF
.,.,TRBJ1-1,TRBV30,TGTGCCTGGACTGATAGCTCCACTGAAGCTTTCTTT,CAWTDSSTEAFF
once,TRBD1,TRBJ2-7,TRBV24-1,TGTGCCACCAGTGATGCCCGGACAGGGACCTACGAGCAGTACTTC,CATSDARTGTYEQYF
.,.,TRBJ2-3,TRBV7-3,TGTGCCAGCAGCACACGGGACACAGATACGCAGTATTTT,CASSTRDTDTQYF
once,TRBD2,TRBJ2-1,TRBV2,TGTGCCAGCAGTGAAGCAAGGACTAGCTCCAATGAGCAGTTCTTC,CASSEARTSSNEQFF
.,TRBD1,TRBJ2-7,TRBV5-1,TGCGCCAGCAGCTCGGGACAGAGGAACGAGCAGTACTTC,CASSSGQRNEQYF
.,TRBD1,TRBJ2-4,TRBV7-2,TGTGCCAGCAGACTGACAGGGCTAGCCAAAAACATTCAGTACTTC,CASRLTGLAKNIQYF
once,.,TRBJ1-2,TRBV4-3,TGCGCCAGCAGCCAAGATGGGTCCGGGAGCTACACCTTC,CASSQDGSGSYTF
.,TRBD2,TRBJ2-1,TRBV10-2,TGCGCCACCACACTAGCGGGAGGGGGGAGTGAGCAGTTCTTC,CATTLAGGGSEQFF
.,.,TRBJ1-5,TRBV19,TGTGCCAGCTCCGGGGGAAGGATCAATCAGCCCCAGCATTTT,CASSGGRINQPQHF
.,.,TRBJ2-7,TRBV7-2,TGTGCCAGCAGCTTAGGAGTGGTAGCCCGAGGATCCTACGAGCAGTACTTC,CASSLGVVARGSYEQYF
few,TRBD2,TRBJ2-2,TRBV30,TGTGCCTCCTCCCCAGCGGGAGGGTTGTACACCGGGGAGCTGTTTTTT,CASSPAGGLYTGELFF
.,.,TRBJ2-7,TRBV7-9,TGTGCCAGCAGCGCGGACGAGCAGTACTTC,CASSADEQYF
.,TRBD2,TRBJ2-1,TRBV5-1,TGCGCCAGCAGCTGGACTAGCGGGAGCGCGAGCTCCTACAATGAGCAGTTCTTC,CASSWTSGSASSYNEQFF
.,.,TRBJ2-2,TRBV27,TGTGCCAGCAGTCGGACAGAGAGAGCCACCGGGGAGCTGTTTTTT,CASSRTERATGELFF
.,TRBD2,TRBJ2-1,TRBV2,TGTGCCAGCAGCCCGGGACTAGCGAACTCCTACAATGAGCAGTTCTTC,CASSPGLANSYNEQFF
.,TRBD2,TRBJ2-7,TRBV9,TGTGCCAGCAGCCCCAGGACTAGCAGTAACGACGAGCAGTACTTC,CASSPRTSSNDEQYF
few,.,TRBJ1-3,TRBV20-1,TGCAGTGCAGGAGTGCGTGACACCATATATTTT,CSAGVRDTIYF
.,.,TRBJ1-5,TRBV7-2,TGTGCCAGCAGCTTAGGCAGGGGAAATCAGCCCCAGCATTTT,CASSLGRGNQPQHF
.,.,TRBJ2-6,TRBV19,TGTGCCAGTAGTATAGTACAGTTCGGCTCTGGGGCCAACGTCCTGACTTTC,CASSIVQFGSGANVLTF
.,.,TRBJ2-7,TRBV6-1,TGTGCCAGCAGTGAAGCGCTAAGTACCGAGCAGTACTTC,CASSEALSTEQYF
.,.,TRBJ2-2,TRBV7-3,TGTGCCAGCAGCCAGGGGGGCACCGGGGAGCTGTTTTTT,CASSQGGTGELFF
.,TRBD2,TRBJ2-3,TRBV30,TGTGCCTGGAGAGTGGGGGGGGCGCAGTATTTT,CAWRVGGAQYF
.,.,TRBJ2-6,TRBV7-2,TGTGCCAGCAGCTTAGGGGCCTTCTCTGGGGCCAACGTCCTGACTTTC,CASSLGAFSGANVLTF
.,.,TRBJ1-5,TRBV5-5,TGTGCCAGCAGCTTGGTGGACTCCCAGTATCAGCCCCAGCATTTT,CASSLVDSQYQPQHF
.,.,TRBJ2-1,TRBV30,TGTGCCTGGAGTGGGGTAGGGGGAGCTCTTCGTGAGCAGTTCTTC,CAWSGVGGALREQFF
once,.,TRBJ1-3,TRBV28,TGTGCCAGCAGCCCCGTGGGGGGGACTGGAAACACCATATATTTT,CASSPVGGTGNTIYF
.,TRBD1,TRBJ1-5,TRBV18,TGTGCCAGCTCTCCCGGGACAGTTATCCAGCCCCAGCATTTT,CASSPGTVIQPQHF
.,.,TRBJ2-5,TRBV11-2,TGTGCCAGCAGCTTAGTAGATCTCCAAGAGACCCAGTACTTC,CASSLVDLQETQYF
.,.,TRBJ1-6,TRBV6-5,TGTGCCAGCAGCCAGGGGAACTTCATTGGGACACCCCTCCACTTT,CASSQGNFIGTPLHF
.,.,TRBJ2-5,TRBV5-1,TGCGCCAGCAGCTTGGTGCAGGGAAGCCAAGAGACCCAGTACTTC,CASSLVQGSQETQYF
once,.,TRBJ2-1,TRBV5-1,TGCGCCAGCAGGATTCCGGGACTTGAGCAGTTCTTC,CASRIPGLEQFF
.,TRBD2,TRBJ2-7,TRBV25-1,TGTGCCAGTGTTCCTGGGGGAGCGGGAGGGAACGAGCAGTACTTC,CASVPGGAGGNEQYF
.,.,TRBJ1-6,TRBV7-6,TGTGCCAGCAGCTTAGCGGGTCAGGCATATAATTCACCCCTCCACTTT,CASSLAGQAYNSPLHF
.,.,TRBJ2-1,TRBV7-6,TGTGCCAGCAGCCCTAACAGGGCCTCCTACAATGAGCAGTTCTTC,CASSPNRASYNEQFF
.,TRBD1,TRBJ2-7,TRBV27,TGTGCCAGCAGTTCGACCGGGACAGCCGTCTACGAGCAGTACTTC,CASSSTGTAVYEQYF